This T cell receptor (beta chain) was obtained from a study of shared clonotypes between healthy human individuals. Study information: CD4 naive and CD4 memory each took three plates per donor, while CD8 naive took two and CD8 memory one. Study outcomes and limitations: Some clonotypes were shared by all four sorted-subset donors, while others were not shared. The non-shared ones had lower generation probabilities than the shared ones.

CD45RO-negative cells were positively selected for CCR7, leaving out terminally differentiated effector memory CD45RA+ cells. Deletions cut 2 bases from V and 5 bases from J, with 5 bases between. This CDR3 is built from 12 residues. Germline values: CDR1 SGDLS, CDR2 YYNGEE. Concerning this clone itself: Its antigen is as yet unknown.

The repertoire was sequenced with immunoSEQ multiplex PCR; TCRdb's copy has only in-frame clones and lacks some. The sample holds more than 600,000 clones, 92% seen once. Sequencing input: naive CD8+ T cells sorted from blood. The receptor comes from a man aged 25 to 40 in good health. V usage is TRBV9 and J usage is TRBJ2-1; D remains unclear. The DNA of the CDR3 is TGTGCCAGCAGCGTCCGGAACAATGAGCAGTTCTTC. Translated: CASSVRNNEQFF. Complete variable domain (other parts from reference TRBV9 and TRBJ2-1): DSGVTQTPKHLITATGQRVTLRCSPRSGDLSVYWYQQSLDQGLQFLIQYYNGEERAKGNILERFSAQQFPDLHSELNLSSLELGDSALYFCASSVRNNEQFFGPGTRLTVL.